Here is one T cell receptor (beta chain) with its context. Method: immunoSEQ multiplex PCR; TCRdb's copy keeps in-frame clones and lacks some. This sample yields about 50,000 clones, of which about 80% are seen a single time; around 4.2% belongs to the top ten. This sample is drawn from a study of OX40 agonist ivuxolimab in advanced cancers. Study summary: Earlier treatment with anti-PD-1, anti-PD-L1 or anti-CTLA-4 was permitted, and 30% to 40% had received some. The study reported partial responses in three patients: one hepatocellular carcinoma, two cutaneous melanoma.

V shed 3 bases and J 4 bases; nucleotides not matched to a gene: 10. This CDR3 has 19 amino acids. Germline CDR1 is SGHDN and CDR2 is FVKESK. Autoimmune disease history or systemic immunosuppression was exclusionary. The sequences come from CD4+ or CD8+ T cells sorted from blood, collected in a trial of the OX40 agonist ivuxolimab. This sequence originates from an adult with an advanced solid tumor such as melanoma, head and neck, liver or kidney cancer. The rearrangement joins TRBV14 to TRBJ2-6, with 12 bases identical to TRBD1. Here the CDR3 DNA reads TGTGCCAGCAGCCATCTACGGGGACAGGGGGCGGCGGGGGCCAACGTCCTGACTTTC. Its translation: CASSHLRGQGAAGANVLTF.